This entry lists 8 T cell receptor beta chains sequenced from one sample in a study of beta chain features in type 1 diabetes. Study-level points and caveats: Moderately but significantly shorter TCRB CDR3s were found in Type 1 diabetes patients in all four CD4+ subsets.

Their cognate antigens are unknown. Expressed TCRB transcripts were sequenced after all isolated RNA was converted to cDNA. Sequencing was performed with immunoSEQ multiplex PCR; in TCRdb, only in-frame clones are kept and a portion is missing. Here the sample spans 150,000 to 200,000 clones, almost 65% being singletons. The sequenced sample was naive CD4+ T cells from blood. These TCRs come from a man aged 30 to 45 with type 1 diabetes.

This chain uses TRBV7-9 with TRBJ2-3, with 10 bases fitting TRBD2. Germline lookup yields CDR1 SEHNR and CDR2 FQNEAQ (reference sequence). CDR3 length: 16 residues. Trimming cost V 1 base and J 4 bases; bases outside gene matches: 5. The DNA of the CDR3 is TGTGCCAGCAGCTTAGTTAGCGGGGGGCTTGCAGATACGCAGTATTTT. This translates into CASSLVSGGLADTQYF.

The chain has TRBV25-1 and TRBJ2-6, with D possibly being TRBD1 or TRBD2 (5 bases each). With 5 bases removed from V and 0 bases from J, the gap between germline ends came to 11 bases. CDR3 length equals 16 residues. CDR1 is MGHDK, CDR2 SYGVNS, per germline. CDR3 loop: CASSPGTNSGANVLTF. The CDR3 nucleotides are TGTGCCAGCAGTCCCGGGACCAACTCTGGGGCCAACGTCCTGACTTTC.

This clone was counted a few times. V gene TRBV9 combines with J gene TRBJ1-2; 7 positions match TRBD1. V lost 3 bases to trimming and J lost 2 bases; unmatched junction nucleotides: 7. This CDR3 is 15 amino acids long. Germline V gene data show CDR1 as SGDLS and CDR2 as YYNGEE. CDR3 bases: TGTGCCAGCAGCGCTCTGGGCAGGGGGAACTATGGCTACACCTTC. Its translation: CASSALGRGNYGYTF.

The chain employs TRBV30 and TRBJ2-1; 7 bases are a match to TRBD2. The germline V gene has CDR1 GTSNPN and CDR2 SVGIG (reference sequence). The CDR3 totals 15 residues. With V trimmed by 4 bases and J by 9 bases, 15 bases remained unmatched. Written as DNA, the CDR3 is TGTGCCTGGAAGGTCCCTGGCGGGGGTGTCTTTGAGCAGTTCTTC. This encodes CAWKVPGGGVFEQFF. The entire variable domain, with the rest obtained from reference TRBV30 and TRBJ2-1, is as follows: SQTIHQWPATLVQPVGSPLSLECTVEGTSNPNLYWYRQAAGRGLQLLFYSVGIGQISSEVPQNLSASRPQDRQFILSSKKLLLSDSGFYLCAWKVPGGGVFEQFFGPGTRLTVL.

The rearrangement links TRBV15 to TRBJ2-5, with a weak D call TRBD1 (5 bases). Germline-derived CDR1 and CDR2 are LNHNV and YYDKDF (reference sequence). Trimming shortened V by 3 bases and J by 1 base, and 15 bases separated the two germline ends. The CDR3 is 16 residues long. The CDR3 loop reads CATSSSPGLGQETQYF. As DNA, the CDR3 is TGTGCCACCAGCAGTTCTCCAGGGTTAGGCCAAGAGACCCAGTACTTC.

This clone has more than one count but fewer than ten. This chain links TRBV5-6 with TRBJ1-2, with D unclear. V gave up 0 bases and J gave up 3 bases, with 12 bases separating them. Per germline, CDR1 SGHDT and CDR2 YYEEEE. The CDR3 has 15 amino acids. CDR3 amino acids: CASSLAQTSDYGYTF. CDR3 DNA: TGTGCCAGCAGCTTGGCACAGACCAGCGACTATGGCTACACCTTC.

V gene TRBV29-1 combines with J gene TRBJ1-1; D not resolved. This CDR3 is 11 amino acids long. Germline values: CDR1 SQVTM, CDR2 ANQGSEA. Trimming pared 4 bases from V and 11 bases from J, leaving 14 bases between. This chain's CDR3 is CSVGERETAFF. In DNA, the CDR3 is TGCAGCGTTGGGGAAAGGGAGACCGCTTTCTTT.

The rearrangement links TRBV7-2 to TRBJ2-1; 12 nucleotides match TRBD2. The CDR3 runs to 16 residues. Germline CDR1 reads SGHTA; CDR2 reads FQGNSA. V shed 3 bases and J 7 bases; nucleotides not matched to a gene: 7. In DNA form, the CDR3 reads TGTGCCAGCAGCTTCTCCGGGACTAGCGGGTGGAATGAGCAGTTCTTC. Translating gives CASSFSGTSGWNEQFF.